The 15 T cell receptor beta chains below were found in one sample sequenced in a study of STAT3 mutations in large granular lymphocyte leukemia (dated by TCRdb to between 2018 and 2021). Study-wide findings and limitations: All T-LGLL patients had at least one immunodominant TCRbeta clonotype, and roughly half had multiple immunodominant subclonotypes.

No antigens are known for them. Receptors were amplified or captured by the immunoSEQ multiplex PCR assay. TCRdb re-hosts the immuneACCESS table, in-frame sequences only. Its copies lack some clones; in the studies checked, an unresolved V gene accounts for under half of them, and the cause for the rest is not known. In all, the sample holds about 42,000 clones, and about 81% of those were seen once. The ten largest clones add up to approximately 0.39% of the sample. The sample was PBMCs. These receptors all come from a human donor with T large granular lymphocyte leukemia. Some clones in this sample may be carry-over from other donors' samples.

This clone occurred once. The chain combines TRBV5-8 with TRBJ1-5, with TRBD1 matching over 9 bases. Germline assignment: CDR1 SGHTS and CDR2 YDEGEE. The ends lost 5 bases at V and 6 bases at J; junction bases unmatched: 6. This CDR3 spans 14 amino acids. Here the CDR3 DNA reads TGTGCCAGCAGGGTGGACAGGGGTGGTCAGCCCCAGCATTTT. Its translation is CASRVDRGGQPQHF.

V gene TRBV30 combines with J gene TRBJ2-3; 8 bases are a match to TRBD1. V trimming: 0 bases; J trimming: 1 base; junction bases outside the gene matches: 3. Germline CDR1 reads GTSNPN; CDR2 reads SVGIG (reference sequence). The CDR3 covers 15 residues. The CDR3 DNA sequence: TGTGCCTGGAGTGTTGGGGACAGGCGCACAGATACGCAGTATTTT. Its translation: CAWSVGDRRTDTQYF. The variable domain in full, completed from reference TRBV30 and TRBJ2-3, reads SQTIHQWPATLVQPVGSPLSLECTVEGTSNPNLYWYRQAAGRGLQLLFYSVGIGQISSEVPQNLSASRPQDRQFILSSKKLLLSDSGFYLCAWSVGDRRTDTQYFGPGTRLTVL.

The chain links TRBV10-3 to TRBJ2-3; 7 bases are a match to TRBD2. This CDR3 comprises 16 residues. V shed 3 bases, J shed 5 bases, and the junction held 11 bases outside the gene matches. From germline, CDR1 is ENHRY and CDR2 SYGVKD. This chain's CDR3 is CAISDVHRGEGDTQYF. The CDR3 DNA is TGTGCCATCAGTGATGTCCACAGAGGGGAGGGAGATACGCAGTATTTT.

The CDR3 DNA follows: TGCGCCAGCAGCTTAAGACAGGGGGTAAACCAAGAGACCCAGTACTTC. It is translated as CASSLRQGVNQETQYF. This chain connects TRBV5-1 to TRBJ2-5; 9 bases fit TRBD1. The CDR3 consists of 16 residues. Germline values: CDR1 SGHRS, CDR2 YFSETQ. The ends lost 2 bases at V and 0 bases at J; junction bases unmatched: 5. The complete variable domain, with remaining parts taken from reference TRBV5-1 and TRBJ2-5, reads KAGVTQTPRYLIKTRGQQVTLSCSPISGHRSVSWYQQTPGQGLQFLFEYFSETQRNKGNFPGRFSGRQFSNSRSEMNVSTLELGDSALYLCASSLRQGVNQETQYFGPGTRLLVL.

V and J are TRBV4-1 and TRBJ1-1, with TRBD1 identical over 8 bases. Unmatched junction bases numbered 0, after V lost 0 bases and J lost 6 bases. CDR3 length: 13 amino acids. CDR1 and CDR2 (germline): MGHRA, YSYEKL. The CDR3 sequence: CASSQDRGPEAFF. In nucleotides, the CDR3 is TGCGCCAGCAGCCAAGACAGGGGGCCTGAAGCTTTCTTT.

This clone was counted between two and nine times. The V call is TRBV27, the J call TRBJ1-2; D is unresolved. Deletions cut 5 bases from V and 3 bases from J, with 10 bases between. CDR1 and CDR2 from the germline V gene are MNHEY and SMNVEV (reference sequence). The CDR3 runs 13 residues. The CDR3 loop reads CASSPTGDYGYTF. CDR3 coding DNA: TGTGCCAGCAGTCCGACCGGGGACTATGGCTACACCTTC.

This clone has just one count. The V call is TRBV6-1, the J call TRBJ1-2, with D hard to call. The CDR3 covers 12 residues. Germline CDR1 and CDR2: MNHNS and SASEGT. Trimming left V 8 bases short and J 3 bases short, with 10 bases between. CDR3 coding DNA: TGTGCCAGCGAGAGGATGGACTATGGCTACACCTTC. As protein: CASERMDYGYTF.

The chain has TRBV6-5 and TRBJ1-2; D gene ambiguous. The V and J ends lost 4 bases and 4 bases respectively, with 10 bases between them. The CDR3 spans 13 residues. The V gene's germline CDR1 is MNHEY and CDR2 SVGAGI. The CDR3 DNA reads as TGTGCCAGCAGTTCCCCAAATGGCTATGGCTACACCTTC. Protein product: CASSSPNGYGYTF.

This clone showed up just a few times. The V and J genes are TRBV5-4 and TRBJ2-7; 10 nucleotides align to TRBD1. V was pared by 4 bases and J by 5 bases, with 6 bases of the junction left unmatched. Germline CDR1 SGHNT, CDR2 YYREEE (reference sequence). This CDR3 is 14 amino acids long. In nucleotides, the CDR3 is TGTGCCAGCAGCAGGGGACAGGGGCGGGACGAGCAGTACTTC. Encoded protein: CASSRGQGRDEQYF.

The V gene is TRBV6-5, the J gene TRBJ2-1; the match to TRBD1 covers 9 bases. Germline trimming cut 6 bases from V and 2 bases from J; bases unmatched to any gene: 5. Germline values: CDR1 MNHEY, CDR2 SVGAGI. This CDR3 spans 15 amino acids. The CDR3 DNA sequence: TGTGCCAGCAGGGTCACAGGGGGCCCCTACAATGAGCAGTTCTTC. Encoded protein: CASRVTGGPYNEQFF.

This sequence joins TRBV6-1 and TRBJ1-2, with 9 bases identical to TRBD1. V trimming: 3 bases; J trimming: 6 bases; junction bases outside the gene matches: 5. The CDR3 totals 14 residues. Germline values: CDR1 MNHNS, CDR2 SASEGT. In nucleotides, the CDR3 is TGTGCCAGCAGTGATGGGACAGGGTCACATGGCTACACCTTC. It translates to CASSDGTGSHGYTF.

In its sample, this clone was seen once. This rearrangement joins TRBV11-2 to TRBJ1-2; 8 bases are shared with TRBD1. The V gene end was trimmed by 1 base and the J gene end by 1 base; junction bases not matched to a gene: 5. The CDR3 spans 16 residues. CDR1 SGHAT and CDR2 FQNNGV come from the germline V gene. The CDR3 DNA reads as TGTGCCAGCAGCTTAGTACAGGGGGGCTTTAACTATGGCTACACCTTC. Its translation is CASSLVQGGFNYGYTF.

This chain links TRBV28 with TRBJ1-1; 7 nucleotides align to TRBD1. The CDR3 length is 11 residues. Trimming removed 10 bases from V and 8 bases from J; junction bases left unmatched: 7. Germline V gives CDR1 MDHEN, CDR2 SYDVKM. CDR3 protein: CATKRTGEAFF. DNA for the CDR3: TGTGCCACCAAACGGACAGGAGAAGCTTTCTTT.

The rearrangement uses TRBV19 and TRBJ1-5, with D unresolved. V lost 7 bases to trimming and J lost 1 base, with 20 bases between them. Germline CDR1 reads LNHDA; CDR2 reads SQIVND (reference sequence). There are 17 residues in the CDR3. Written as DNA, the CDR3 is TGTGCCAGTACCCCGGATGGAAAGTTGAGGAGCAATCAGCCCCAGCATTTT. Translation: CASTPDGKLRSNQPQHF.

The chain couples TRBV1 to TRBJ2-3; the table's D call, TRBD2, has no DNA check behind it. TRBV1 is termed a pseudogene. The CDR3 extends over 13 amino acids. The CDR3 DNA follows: TGCACCAGCTCGGGGTTGCCCGGGGATACGCAGTATTTT. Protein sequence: CTSSGLPGDTQYF.